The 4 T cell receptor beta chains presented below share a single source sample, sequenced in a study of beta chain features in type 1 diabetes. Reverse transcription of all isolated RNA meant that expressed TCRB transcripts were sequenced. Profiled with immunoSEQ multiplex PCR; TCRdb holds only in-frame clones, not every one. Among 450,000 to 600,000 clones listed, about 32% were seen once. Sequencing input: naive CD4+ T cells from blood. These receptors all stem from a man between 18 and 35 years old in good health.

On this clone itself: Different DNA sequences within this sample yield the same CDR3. DNA of the CDR3: TGCGCCAGCAGCTTGACAGGGGGCTCAGATACGCAGTATTTT. This encodes CASSLTGGSDTQYF. The chain uses TRBV5-1 and TRBJ2-3, with TRBD1 matching over 9 bases. The trim removed 1 base at V and 4 bases at J, leaving 1 base unmatched. The CDR3 runs to 14 residues. CDR1 and CDR2 from the germline V gene are SGHRS and YFSETQ.

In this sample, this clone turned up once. CDR3 nucleotides: TGTGCCAGCAGTTCCAGCGGGAGGGCGTCTTACGAGCAGTACTTC. Amino acid sequence: CASSSSGRASYEQYF. The chain employs TRBV27 and TRBJ2-7, with 10 bases identical to TRBD2. The V segment lost 4 bases and the J segment 4 bases; nucleotides outside the gene matches: 7. CDR1 and CDR2 from the germline V gene are MNHEY and SMNVEV (reference sequence). The CDR3 length is 15 residues.

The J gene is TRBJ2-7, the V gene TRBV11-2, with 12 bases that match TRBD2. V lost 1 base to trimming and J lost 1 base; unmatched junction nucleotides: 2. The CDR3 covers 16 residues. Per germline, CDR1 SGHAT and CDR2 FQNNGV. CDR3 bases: TGTGCCAGCAGCTTAGTACTAGCGGGAGGTTCCTACGAGCAGTACTTC. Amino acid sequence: CASSLVLAGGSYEQYF.

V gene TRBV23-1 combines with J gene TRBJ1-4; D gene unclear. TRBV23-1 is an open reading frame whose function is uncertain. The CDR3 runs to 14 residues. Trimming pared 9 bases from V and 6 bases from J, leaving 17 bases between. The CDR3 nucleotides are TGCGCCAGAAAATGGCGGAGAGGAGATGAAAAACTGTTTTTT. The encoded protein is CARKWRRGDEKLFF.